The source of this T cell receptor beta chain is a study of shared clonotypes between healthy human individuals. The run depth of the assay was deep. Per the study methods: As immunoSEQ supplied junction-only sequences (without quality scores), filtering differed. TCRdb's table, derived via immunoSEQ multiplex PCR, lists solely in-frame clones and lacks some. V, J and clone size are those of that table, while D and trimming were read from the DNA. The sample carries roughly 2,000,000 clones, approximately 92% recorded once. Positively selected for CCR7, the CD45RO-negative cells used as naive CD8 cells excluded terminally differentiated effector memory CD45RA+ cells. The germline V and J ends were trimmed by 4 bases and 10 bases, with 12 bases remaining between them. CDR3 length: 12 residues. Per germline, CDR1 MGHDK and CDR2 SYGVNS.

Sequenced: naive CD8+ T cells from PBMCs. V gene TRBV25-1 combines with J gene TRBJ2-3; unclear D gene. The sequence came from a man in his late teens or twenties in good health. Some clones in this sample may be carry-over from other donors' samples. The CDR3 nucleotides are TGTGCCAGCAGTGCCTCACCCCTAGCGCAGTATTTT. Amino acids: CASSASPLAQYF.